The 13 T cell receptor beta chains listed next were all sequenced from one sample in a study of blood T cell repertoires in COVID-19. This table comes from immunoSEQ multiplex PCR, and its TCRdb copy is limited to in-frame clones, with some not included. Altogether approximately 190,000 clones are present, 70% to 90% being singletons, with the ten largest covering about 22%. The sample taken for sequencing was peripheral blood. These receptors came from a man aged 60 to 69 with active or convalescent COVID-19.

The rearrangement links TRBV9 to TRBJ2-1, with 11 bases that match TRBD2. Per germline, CDR1 SGDLS and CDR2 YYNGEE. The CDR3 has 15 amino acids. Trimming cost V 0 bases and J 9 bases; bases outside gene matches: 5. This CDR3 is CASSVAASGGLEQFF. The DNA for the CDR3 is TGTGCCAGCAGCGTAGCGGCTAGCGGGGGGCTTGAGCAGTTCTTC.

Of note for this clone: Different DNA sequences within this sample yield the same CDR3. The chain couples TRBV6-1 to TRBJ2-7; possibly TRBD1 for D (5 bases). The CDR3 sequence is 12 residues long. CDR1 MNHNS and CDR2 SASEGT come from the germline V gene. Trimming stripped 2 bases from V and 3 bases from J, with 5 bases between. The CDR3 DNA reads as TGTGCCAGCAGTGAAAGGGGCTACGAGCAGTACTTC. This translates into CASSERGYEQYF.

This chain uses TRBV19 with TRBJ2-7, with 8 positions matching TRBD1. The CDR3 is 16 amino acids. Germline CDR1 reads LNHDA; CDR2 reads SQIVND (reference sequence). Trimming cost V 0 bases and J 3 bases; bases outside gene matches: 7. The CDR3 loop is CASSIDRTGGNYEQYF. CDR3 bases: TGTGCCAGTAGTATAGATCGCACAGGGGGAAACTACGAGCAGTACTTC.

V is TRBV11-1 and J is TRBJ1-3; weak D call: TRBD1 (6 bases). The CDR3 contains 15 residues. The germline V gene encodes CDR1 SGHAT and CDR2 FQDESV (reference sequence). V was clipped by 5 bases and J by 4 bases, with 15 bases between them. In nucleotides, the CDR3 is TGTGCCAGCAGCGATCTACAGGGATTCGGAAACACCATATATTTT. It translates to CASSDLQGFGNTIYF.

The chain links TRBV24-1 to TRBJ2-3; D unclear. Germline V gene sequence: CDR1 KGHDR, CDR2 SFDVKD. V was pared by 6 bases and J by 1 base, with 10 bases between. The CDR3 extends over 14 amino acids. The CDR3 here is CATSPLTGTDTQYF. The CDR3, as DNA: TGTGCCACCAGTCCCCTTACTGGCACAGATACGCAGTATTTT.

This clone appeared a single time. V usage is TRBV3-1 (or the pseudogene TRBV3-2) and J usage is TRBJ1-6, with D unclear. This CDR3 is built from 13 residues. V was trimmed by 0 bases and J by 7 bases, leaving 4 bases between them. The germline CDR1 and CDR2 sequences are LGHDT and YNNKEL (reference sequence). The CDR3 region is CASSQDRNSPLHF. CDR3 DNA sequence: TGTGCCAGCAGCCAAGACAGGAATTCACCCCTCCACTTT.

This clone has a handful of counts. The chain has TRBV11-2 and TRBJ2-5; no definite D call. The CDR3 consists of 13 residues. Per the germline V gene, CDR1 is SGHAT and CDR2 is FQNNGV. Trimming stripped 5 bases from V and 3 bases from J, with 10 bases between. The CDR3 sequence: CASSLRQEETQYF. The CDR3 DNA follows: TGTGCCAGCAGCCTTAGGCAGGAAGAGACCCAGTACTTC.

CDR3 DNA sequence: TGTGCCAGCACCGATGAAACTGACAGGGGCTACAATGAGCAGTTCTTC. Encoded protein: CASTDETDRGYNEQFF. The rearrangement links TRBV14 to TRBJ2-1; 8 nucleotides match TRBD1. Trimming cost V 7 bases and J 3 bases; bases outside gene matches: 11. CDR1 is SGHDN and CDR2 is FVKESK in the germline V gene. The CDR3 extends over 16 amino acids.

The chain recombines TRBV19 with TRBJ1-6; 7 bases agree with TRBD1. With 2 bases clipped from V and 9 bases from J, the junction kept 7 bases outside the gene matches. Germline V gene data show CDR1 as LNHDA and CDR2 as SQIVND (reference sequence). The CDR3 covers 15 residues. The CDR3 coding sequence is TGTGCCAGTAGTATATCGACAGGGAATAGTTCACCCCTCCACTTT. It specifies CASSISTGNSSPLHF.

CDR3 DNA sequence: TGTGCCAGCAGCGTAGTGGGACTAGCTCCCGGCGGGGAGACCCAGTACTTC. It codes for CASSVVGLAPGGETQYF. The V gene is TRBV9, the J gene TRBJ2-5; 9 nucleotides match TRBD2. V was clipped by 0 bases and J by 5 bases; unmatched bases: 11. CDR3 length: 17 amino acids. Germline CDR1 SGDLS, CDR2 YYNGEE.

The V and J genes are TRBV4-1 and TRBJ1-3; D call uncertain. V dropped 0 bases and J dropped 0 bases, with 9 bases sitting between them. The length of the CDR3 is 16 residues. Germline V gene lookup returns CDR1 MGHRA and CDR2 YSYEKL. CDR3 bases: TGCGCCAGCAGCCAAGAAGCCACCAACTCTGGAAACACCATATATTTT. This encodes CASSQEATNSGNTIYF.

V is TRBV4-1 and J is TRBJ1-2; weak D call: TRBD1 (6 bases). Per the germline V gene, CDR1 is MGHRA and CDR2 is YSYEKL. The CDR3 consists of 16 residues. V was pared by 1 base and J by 3 bases, with 15 bases between. The DNA of the CDR3 is TGCGCCAGCAGCCAAGGGAGGGGGGGCCCCCACTATGGCTACACCTTC. Its translation: CASSQGRGGPHYGYTF.

This clone was detected only once. The CDR3 loop is CASSEARAGKMSSYNEQFF. DNA for the CDR3: TGTGCCAGCAGTGAAGCAAGGGCGGGGAAAATGAGCTCCTACAATGAGCAGTTCTTC. The rearrangement links TRBV2 to TRBJ2-1; D is possibly TRBD2 (6 bases). This CDR3 is 19 amino acids long. The germline V gene has CDR1 SNHLY and CDR2 FYNNEI. The germline V and J ends were trimmed by 0 bases and 0 bases, with 18 bases remaining between them.